The clone carrying this TCR beta chain has just one count. Germline CDR1 DFQATT, CDR2 SNEGSKA (reference sequence). The CDR3 extends over 11 amino acids. The V and J ends lost 3 bases and 7 bases respectively, with 9 bases between them. This sample stems from a study of blood T cell repertoires in COVID-19. Across the whole study: Specimens from acute and convalescent COVID-19 originated in the United States, Italy and Spain. Sources were T cells, B-cell-depleted T cells, or PBMCs; the material itself was cDNA or gDNA.

The repertoire was sequenced with immunoSEQ multiplex PCR; TCRdb's copy has only in-frame clones and lacks some. Among some 150,000 clones listed, 88% were seen once. This clonotype originated in a human donor in a cohort sampled during active COVID-19. The sample was peripheral blood. This chain uses TRBV20-1 with TRBJ1-2, with no clear D. Written as DNA, the CDR3 is TGCAGTGCTAGTCTGCCGGGTGGCTACACCTTC. It codes for CSASLPGGYTF.